This T cell receptor (beta chain) was recorded in a study of CD8 T cells in ankylosing spondylitis. Regarding the study as a whole: Seemingly distinctive of ankylosing spondylitis blood was a TCR beta motif formed by eight highly homologous variants. Clones linked to disease, bearing a CD8+ phenotype, were relatively rare in peripheral blood. The clones that were linked to disease were reported to be significantly enriched in matched synovial fluid samples from ankylosing spondylitis patients.

Germline CDR1 SGHRS, CDR2 YFSETQ. Trimming shortened V by 1 base and J by 4 bases, and 11 bases separated the two germline ends. The CDR3 has 14 residues. Concerning this clonotype itself: Its target is unknown.

TCRdb used MiXCR to reprocess the 5' RACE reads, holding one entry per CDR3 protein. The table shows some 330,000 distinct CDR3 sequences, with around 8% occurring only once. The sequence came from a male donor with ankylosing spondylitis. Sequencing input: blood, either unsorted or a sorted T cell fraction (not recorded which). The J gene is TRBJ1-1, the V gene TRBV5-1; D gene ambiguous. DNA for the CDR3: TGCGCCAGCAGCTTGCCGGGATCCGGCACTGAAGCTTTCTTT. This gives the protein CASSLPGSGTEAFF. Based on the CDR3 plus reference TRBV5-1 and TRBJ1-1, the full variable domain is KAGVTQTPRYLIKTRGQQVTLSCSPISGHRSVSWYQQTPGQGLQFLFEYFSETQRNKGNFPGRFSGRQFSNSRSEMNVSTLELGDSALYLCASSLPGSGTEAFFGQGTRLTVV.